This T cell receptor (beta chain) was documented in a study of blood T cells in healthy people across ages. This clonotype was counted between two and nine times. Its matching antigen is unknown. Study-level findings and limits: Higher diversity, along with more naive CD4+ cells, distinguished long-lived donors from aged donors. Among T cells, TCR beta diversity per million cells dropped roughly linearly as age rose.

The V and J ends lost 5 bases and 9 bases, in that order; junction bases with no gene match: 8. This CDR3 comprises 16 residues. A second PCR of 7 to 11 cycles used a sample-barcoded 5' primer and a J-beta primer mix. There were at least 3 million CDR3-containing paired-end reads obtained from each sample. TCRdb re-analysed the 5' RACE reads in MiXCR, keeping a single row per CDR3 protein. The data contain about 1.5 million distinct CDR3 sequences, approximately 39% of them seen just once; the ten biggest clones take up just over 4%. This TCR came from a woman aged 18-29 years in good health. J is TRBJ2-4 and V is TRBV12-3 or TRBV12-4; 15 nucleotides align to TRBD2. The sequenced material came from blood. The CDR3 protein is CASSPGLAGGQAIQYF. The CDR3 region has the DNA TGTGCCAGCAGTCCCGGACTAGCGGGAGGGCAGGCCATTCAGTACTTC.